Below, 21 T cell receptor beta chains from the same sample are listed, as sequenced in a study of blood T cell repertoires in COVID-19. Clones were read by immunoSEQ multiplex PCR, and TCRdb kept only the in-frame ones, dropping some. The sample contains approximately 280,000 clones, approximately 89% of which appear only once. The sample was peripheral blood. These receptors were taken from an older woman with acute or convalescent COVID-19.

The rearrangement joins TRBV9 to TRBJ1-2, with a weak D call TRBD1 (5 bases). From germline, CDR1 is SGDLS and CDR2 YYNGEE. The CDR3 runs 14 residues. The ends were cut back, 2 bases at V and 8 bases at J, with 16 bases in the middle. The chain's CDR3 is CASSVGGGVGGYTF. The CDR3 DNA sequence: TGTGCCAGCAGCGTCGGGGGAGGGGTGGGAGGCTACACCTTC.

This chain joins TRBV6-5 and TRBJ2-5, with TRBD2 as a possible D gene (6 bases). Germline V lookup: CDR1 MNHEY, CDR2 SVGAGI. This CDR3 comprises 14 residues. The V end was cut by 4 bases, the J end by 6 bases, with 15 bases between. The CDR3 protein is CASSFGRSGQTQYF. Written as DNA, the CDR3 is TGTGCCAGCAGTTTTGGACGGAGCGGGCAGACCCAGTACTTC.

The V call is TRBV25-1, the J call TRBJ1-1; 8 nucleotides align to TRBD1. This CDR3 is 15 amino acids long. Trimming cost V 5 bases and J 0 bases; bases outside gene matches: 5. CDR1 is MGHDK, CDR2 SYGVNS, per germline. In nucleotides, the CDR3 is TGTGCCAGCAGTCAGACAGGGGTCGTGAACACTGAAGCTTTCTTT. Protein sequence: CASSQTGVVNTEAFF.

The chain links TRBV5-4 to TRBJ2-5, with TRBD2 identical over 10 bases. There are 15 residues in the CDR3. In germline, CDR1 is SGHNT, CDR2 YYREEE (reference sequence). With 0 bases clipped from V and 4 bases from J, the junction kept 3 bases outside the gene matches. CDR3 residues: CASSLEAGGLETQYF. CDR3 DNA sequence: TGTGCCAGCAGCTTGGAAGCGGGGGGGCTAGAGACCCAGTACTTC.

The CDR3: CASSLEWSVQETQYF. The CDR3 DNA sequence: TGTGCCAGCAGCTTAGAATGGAGCGTACAAGAGACCCAGTACTTC. The chain links TRBV7-8 to TRBJ2-5; D remains ambiguous. This CDR3 comprises 15 residues. The ends were cut back, 1 base at V and 2 bases at J, with 11 bases in the middle. The V gene's germline CDR1 is SGHVS and CDR2 FQNEAQ.

The chain combines TRBV27 with TRBJ2-7, with 7 nucleotides matching TRBD2. This CDR3 is 15 amino acids long. Per the germline V gene, CDR1 is MNHEY and CDR2 is SMNVEV (reference sequence). After removal of 3 bases from V and 1 base from J, the junction contained 6 bases not matched to a gene. DNA of the CDR3: TGTGCCAGCAGTTTGTCGGGAGGCTCGTCCTACGAGCAGTACTTC. This encodes CASSLSGGSSYEQYF.

V usage is TRBV10-1 and J usage is TRBJ2-7; TRBD2 aligns across 10 bases. After removal of 0 bases from V and 1 base from J, the junction contained 9 bases not matched to a gene. Per the germline V gene, CDR1 is WNHNN and CDR2 is SYGVQD (reference sequence). The CDR3 has 18 residues. The CDR3 coding sequence is TGCGCCAGCAGTGAGTCACGGCTAGCGGGAGTAAAGTCCTACGAGCAGTACTTC. This sequence encodes CASSESRLAGVKSYEQYF.

The chain combines TRBV2 with TRBJ1-4; 7 bases align to TRBD1. Germline CDR1 reads SNHLY; CDR2 reads FYNNEI. With V trimmed by 4 bases and J by 7 bases, 9 bases remained unmatched. CDR3 size: 15 residues. The chain's CDR3 is CASSGMKGAGEKLFF. For the CDR3, the DNA is TGTGCCAGCAGTGGTATGAAGGGGGCGGGTGAAAAACTGTTTTTT.

This chain links TRBV10-3 with TRBJ1-2; D might be TRBD1 (6 bases). The CDR3 totals 15 residues. Trimming pared 0 bases from V and 4 bases from J, leaving 12 bases between. Germline lookup yields CDR1 ENHRY and CDR2 SYGVKD. CDR3 in DNA: TGTGCCATCAGTGAGTCTATGGGGGCGGCCTATGGCTACACCTTC. It yields the protein CAISESMGAAYGYTF.

V usage is TRBV28 and J usage is TRBJ1-2, with a weak D call TRBD1 (5 bases). The CDR3 runs to 15 residues. V was cut by 2 bases and J by 1 base, with 11 bases left in between. The germline V gene encodes CDR1 MDHEN and CDR2 SYDVKM. CDR3 bases: TGTGCCAGCAGTTTAGGGGGGGAGGTTAACTATGGCTACACCTTC. It codes for CASSLGGEVNYGYTF.

The rearrangement links TRBV19 to TRBJ2-2; TRBD1 agrees at 7 bases. Trimming cost V 5 bases and J 3 bases; bases outside gene matches: 6. The CDR3 has 15 amino acids. Germline-derived CDR1 and CDR2 are LNHDA and SQIVND (reference sequence). The CDR3 reads CASSVNRGHTGELFF. CDR3 bases: TGTGCCAGTAGTGTAAATAGGGGGCACACCGGGGAGCTGTTTTTT.

The CDR3 spells CASSLGAWDEQFF. The CDR3 DNA sequence: TGTGCCAGCAGTTTGGGAGCGTGGGATGAGCAGTTCTTC. The chain uses TRBV28 and TRBJ2-1, with a possible D match to TRBD2 (5 bases). CDR1 and CDR2 (germline): MDHEN, SYDVKM. This CDR3 has 13 amino acids. Trimming left V 3 bases short and J 8 bases short, with 11 bases between.

V usage is TRBV7-3 and J usage is TRBJ1-1, with D hard to call. The CDR3 has 12 amino acids. Germline CDR1 reads SGHTA; CDR2 reads FQGTGA. Trimming took off 4 bases at V and 10 bases at J, with 13 bases between the two ends. CDR3 coding DNA: TGTGCCAGCAGCTCGCGGGAGGGTTTAGCTTTCTTT. This sequence encodes CASSSREGLAFF.

The V gene is TRBV5-8, the J gene TRBJ1-2, with TRBD1 matching over 7 bases. This CDR3 has 13 residues. Trimming took 5 bases from V and 10 from J; bases not matched to a gene: 11. Germline V gene data show CDR1 as SGHTS and CDR2 as YDEGEE. The chain's CDR3 is CASRVWVQGPYTF. The CDR3 DNA reads TGTGCCAGCAGGGTTTGGGTACAGGGGCCCTACACCTTC. Full variable domain (rest looked up from reference TRBV5-8 and TRBJ1-2): EAGVTQSPTHLIKTRGQQATLRCSPISGHTSVYWYQQALGLGLQFLLWYDEGEERNRGNFPPRFSGRQFPNYSSELNVNALELEDSALYLCASRVWVQGPYTFGSGTRLTVV.

The rearrangement uses TRBV5-5 and TRBJ2-7; TRBD1 matches 9 bases. The V and J ends lost 0 bases and 7 bases, in that order; junction bases with no gene match: 5. This CDR3 is 14 amino acids long. Germline CDR1 is SGHKS and CDR2 is YYEKEE (reference sequence). The CDR3 spells CASSLGQGVGEQYF. The CDR3 DNA reads TGTGCCAGCAGCTTGGGACAGGGGGTGGGTGAGCAGTACTTC.

CDR3 amino acids: CASSLVGAGANVLTF. The CDR3 DNA follows: TGTGCCAGCAGCTTGGTAGGGGCCGGGGCCAACGTCCTGACTTTC. V and J are TRBV5-4 and TRBJ2-6; D may be TRBD1 (5 bases). CDR1 is SGHNT, CDR2 YYREEE, per germline (reference sequence). The CDR3 contains 15 residues. The V end lost 0 bases, the J end lost 4 bases, and 8 bases lay between the germline ends.

The rearrangement links TRBV14 to TRBJ1-2; D perhaps matches TRBD1 (6 bases). V lost 9 bases and J lost 3, with 14 bases in between. Germline V gene data show CDR1 as SGHDN and CDR2 as FVKESK. The length of the CDR3 is 13 residues. CDR3 amino acids: CARRTENHYGYTF. Written as DNA, the CDR3 is TGTGCCAGACGGACAGAGAATCACTATGGCTACACCTTC.

V gene TRBV27 combines with J gene TRBJ1-2, with 7 nucleotides matching TRBD1. The CDR3 is 14 amino acids. From germline, CDR1 is MNHEY and CDR2 SMNVEV (reference sequence). The V segment lost 7 bases and the J segment 3 bases; nucleotides outside the gene matches: 8. DNA of the CDR3: TGTGCCAGCAAGTCCGCGGGACAGTACTATGGCTACACCTTC. Translating it yields CASKSAGQYYGYTF.

V usage is TRBV6-5 and J usage is TRBJ1-5; D is unclear. CDR3 length equals 14 residues. V was pared by 0 bases and J by 9 bases, with 12 bases between. CDR1 MNHEY and CDR2 SVGAGI come from the germline V gene. The CDR3, as DNA: TGTGCCAGCAGTTACTCTTCCCGCGATAGGCCCCAGCATTTT. It encodes CASSYSSRDRPQHF.

The gene calls are TRBV19 and TRBJ1-1; the D is unclear. V gave up 3 bases and J gave up 1 base, with 12 bases separating them. CDR3 length: 15 amino acids. From germline, CDR1 is LNHDA and CDR2 SQIVND (reference sequence). CDR3 in DNA: TGTGCCAGTAGTATCTTACCCCTACGGAACACTGAAGCTTTCTTT. As protein: CASSILPLRNTEAFF.

The V call is TRBV18, the J call TRBJ1-5; D might be TRBD1 (6 bases). Looked up from germline, CDR1 is KGHSH and CDR2 is LQKENI. The CDR3 has 15 amino acids. The V end was cut by 3 bases, the J end by 3 bases, with 12 bases between. CDR3 bases: TGTGCCAGCTCACCCACAGGGCTGGACAATCAGCCCCAGCATTTT. Residues: CASSPTGLDNQPQHF.